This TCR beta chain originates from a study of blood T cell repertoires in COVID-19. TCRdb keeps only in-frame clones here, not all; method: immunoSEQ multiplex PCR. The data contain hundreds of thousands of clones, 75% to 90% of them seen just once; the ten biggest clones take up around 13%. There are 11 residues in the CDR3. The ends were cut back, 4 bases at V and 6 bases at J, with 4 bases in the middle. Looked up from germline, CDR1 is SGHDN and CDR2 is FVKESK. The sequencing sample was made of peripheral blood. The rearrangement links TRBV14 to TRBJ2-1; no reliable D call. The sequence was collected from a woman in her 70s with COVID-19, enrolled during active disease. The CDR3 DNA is TGTGCCAGCAGCCGAGGCAATGAGCAGTTCTTC. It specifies CASSRGNEQFF.